In its sample, the clone carrying this TCR beta chain was seen a few times. The sample comes from a study of cytomegalovirus exposure and HLA in healthy donors. Turning to the study itself: It was reported in a later analysis that the same platform had been used for the approximately 110 validation repertoires as for the roughly 650 first-cohort repertoires.

TCRdb keeps only in-frame clones here, not all; method: immunoSEQ multiplex PCR. The sample holds more than 95,000 clones, approximately 86% seen once. V lost 1 base, J lost 10 bases, and 15 bases lay in between. Germline CDR1 is SGHDT and CDR2 is YYEEEE. CDR3 length: 15 amino acids. The J gene is TRBJ1-6, the V gene TRBV5-6; D is possibly TRBD1 (6 bases). The specimen was PBMCs. This sequence originates from a young man in good health and CMV-seropositive. As DNA, the CDR3 is TGTGCCAGCAGCTTGATTGACAGGCGGCGGTCACCCCTCCACTTT. It is translated as CASSLIDRRRSPLHF.